This TCR beta chain emerged from a study of response to subunit inactivated influenza vaccine. From the RT-PCR reads, TCRdb called clonotypes with MiXCR, one entry per CDR3 protein. The sample contains more than 200,000 distinct CDR3 sequences, approximately 12% of which appear only once. The CDR3 has 15 amino acids. Germline lookup yields CDR1 SGHAT and CDR2 FQNNGV. V was cut by 0 bases and J by 2 bases, with 11 bases left in between. This clonotype came up a few times. Sample: non-naive T cells sorted from PBMCs, taken around two weeks before vaccination. V gene TRBV11-2 combines with J gene TRBJ2-7; D may be TRBD1 (5 bases). This clonotype originated in a man in his forties or fifties who received an inactivated influenza vaccine. CDR3 in amino acids: CASSLDRARAYEQYF. DNA of the CDR3: TGTGCCAGCAGCTTAGACAGGGCCAGGGCCTACGAGCAGTACTTC. Full variable domain (outside the CDR3, taken from reference TRBV11-2 and TRBJ2-7): EAGVAQSPRYKIIEKRQSVAFWCNPISGHATLYWYQQILGQGPKLLIQFQNNGVVDDSQLPKDRFSAERLKGVDSTLKIQPAKLEDSAVYLCASSLDRARAYEQYFGPGTRLTVT.